This TCR beta chain is drawn from a study of CD8+ T cells in alopecia areata. Study overall: Those treated were given oral tofacitinib at 5 to 10 mg twice daily. Points from the study as a whole: Relative to normal scalp, lesional scalp, especially alopecia totalis/universalis, showed higher clonality.

The CDR3 extends over 11 amino acids. V shed 0 bases and J shed 11 bases, with 10 bases lying between them. Germline assignment: CDR1 GTSNPN and CDR2 SVGIG (reference sequence). Alopecia areata patients provided lesional scalp punch biopsies and peripheral blood. In its sample, this clone was seen a few times. Its antigen is currently unknown. cDNA prepared by RNA extraction and subsequent reverse transcription served as the template for sequencing. Sequencing used immunoSEQ multiplex PCR; TCRdb keeps in-frame clones, though not all of them. Here the sample spans about 98,000 clones, under 45% being singletons.

The sequence came from a human donor with alopecia areata. The source material was CD4+ T cells sorted from blood. The V and J genes are TRBV30 and TRBJ1-1, with D uncertain. In DNA, the CDR3 is TGTGCCTGGAGTGTCCCTAGGGTGGCTTTCTTT. The encoded protein is CAWSVPRVAFF. Full variable domain (missing parts from reference TRBV30 and TRBJ1-1): SQTIHQWPATLVQPVGSPLSLECTVEGTSNPNLYWYRQAAGRGLQLLFYSVGIGQISSEVPQNLSASRPQDRQFILSSKKLLLSDSGFYLCAWSVPRVAFFGQGTRLTVV.